This TCR beta chain is from a study of OX40 agonist ivuxolimab in advanced cancers. Study findings and constraints: In general, CD8+ T cells held more expanded clones than CD4+ did, on average.

The CDR3 runs to 14 residues. Trimming left V 5 bases short and J 5 bases short, with 15 bases between. Germline CDR1 is SGHTA and CDR2 is FQGNSA. This clone was seen only once. As yet, its antigen is unknown. Profiled with immunoSEQ multiplex PCR; TCRdb holds only in-frame clones, not every one. The data hold 40,000 to 55,000 clones, with about 90% observed a single time. The chain links TRBV7-2 to TRBJ1-1; D possibly corresponds to TRBD1 (5 bases). Sequenced here: CD4+ or CD8+ T cells sorted from blood, sampled in a trial of the OX40 agonist ivuxolimab. The receptor comes from an adult with an advanced solid tumor such as melanoma, head and neck, liver or kidney cancer. The DNA of the CDR3 is TGTGCCAGCAGCCGTCGGTGGGGGGTGACTGAAGCTTTCTTT. Its translation: CASSRRWGVTEAFF.